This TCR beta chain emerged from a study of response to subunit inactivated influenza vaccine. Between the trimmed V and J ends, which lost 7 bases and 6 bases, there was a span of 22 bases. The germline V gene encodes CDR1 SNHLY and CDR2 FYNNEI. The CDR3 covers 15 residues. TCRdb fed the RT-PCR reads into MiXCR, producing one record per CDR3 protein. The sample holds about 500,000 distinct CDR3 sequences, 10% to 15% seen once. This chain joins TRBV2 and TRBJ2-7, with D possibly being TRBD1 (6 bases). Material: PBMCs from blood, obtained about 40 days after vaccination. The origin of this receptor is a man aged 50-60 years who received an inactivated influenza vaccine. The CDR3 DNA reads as TGTGCCAGCATAAGGGGTTTGAGTGGGGGCACCGAGCAGTACTTC. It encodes CASIRGLSGGTEQYF.